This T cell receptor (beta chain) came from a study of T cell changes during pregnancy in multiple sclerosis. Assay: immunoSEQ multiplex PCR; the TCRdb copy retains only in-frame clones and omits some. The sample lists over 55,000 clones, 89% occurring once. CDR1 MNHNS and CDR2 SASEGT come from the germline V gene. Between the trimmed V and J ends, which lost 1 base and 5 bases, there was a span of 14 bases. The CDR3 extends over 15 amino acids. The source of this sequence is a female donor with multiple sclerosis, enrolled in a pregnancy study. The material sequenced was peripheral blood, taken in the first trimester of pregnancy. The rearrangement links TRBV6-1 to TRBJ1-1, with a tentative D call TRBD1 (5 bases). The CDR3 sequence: CASSEGGGVGTEAFF. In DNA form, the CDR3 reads TGTGCCAGCAGTGAAGGGGGAGGGGTAGGGACTGAAGCTTTCTTT.